Shown below are 25 T cell receptor beta chains from a single sample sequenced in a study of T cell repertoires in cytomegalovirus infection (dated by TCRdb to about 2019). Instrument on record: Illumina HiSeq 1500. The public reads were quality trimmed at Q25 with fastp and then assembled into clones with MiXCR by TCRdb, keeping productive beta chains. Each CDR3 protein appears once, grouped with its most common genes and DNA. Within this sample are 600,000 to 800,000 distinct CDR3 sequences, with around 24% of them counted one time only. Less than 10% of the sample comes from the top ten. The specimen sequenced was CD8+ T cells from PBMCs. All receptors come from a human donor in good health (CMV status not recorded). Some clones in this sample may be carry-over from other donors' samples.

This clonotype has just a few counts. This chain links TRBV20-1 with TRBJ2-5; 7 bases are shared with TRBD2. Germline V gene sequence: CDR1 DFQATT, CDR2 SNEGSKA (reference sequence). This CDR3 region has 18 residues. With V trimmed by 5 bases and J by 2 bases, 20 bases remained unmatched. CDR3 residues: CSAVSYLLAGEEQETQYF. The CDR3 nucleotides read TGCAGTGCTGTCTCATATCTGTTGGCGGGGGAAGAACAAGAGACCCAGTACTTC.

This clonotype showed up many times. CDR3 amino acids: CASSTYPTSGGGADTQYF. CDR3 bases: TGCGCCAGCAGCACCTATCCGACTAGCGGGGGAGGAGCAGATACGCAGTATTTT. V is TRBV4-1 and J is TRBJ2-3; 12 nucleotides match TRBD2. The CDR3 is 18 residues long. V shed 5 bases, J shed 4 bases, and the junction held 13 bases outside the gene matches. The V gene's germline CDR1 is MGHRA and CDR2 YSYEKL.

This chain's CDR3 is CASSPEGTNTGELFF. The CDR3 region has the DNA TGCGCCAGCAGCCCCGAGGGGACCAACACCGGGGAGCTGTTTTTT. The chain is built from TRBV4-3 and TRBJ2-2; D is possibly TRBD1 or TRBD2 (5 bases each). The CDR3 is 15 residues long. Germline-derived CDR1 and CDR2 are LGHNA and YSLEER. Between the trimmed V and J ends, which lost 4 bases and 2 bases, there was a span of 11 bases.

This clonotype was seen a few times. The chain recombines TRBV29-1 with TRBJ2-7; the D is unclear. There are 12 residues in the CDR3. V lost 7 bases to trimming and J lost 0 bases, with 10 bases between them. Per germline, CDR1 SQVTM and CDR2 ANQGSEA. Here the CDR3 DNA reads TGCAGCGGGACCGAGAACTCCTACGAGCAGTACTTC. Translated, it gives CSGTENSYEQYF.

This chain connects TRBV7-2 to TRBJ2-1; 12 bases line up with TRBD2. The CDR3 consists of 17 residues. V shed 2 bases, J shed 8 bases, and the junction held 10 bases outside the gene matches. The germline V gene encodes CDR1 SGHTA and CDR2 FQGNSA. The DNA of the CDR3 is TGTGCCAGCAGCTTAAGCCTAGCGGGGGGGTCGGGAGATGAGCAGTTCTTC. Its translation: CASSLSLAGGSGDEQFF.

The gene calls are TRBV7-3 and TRBJ2-3; maybe TRBD2 (7 bases). The germline V gene encodes CDR1 SGHTA and CDR2 FQGTGA. Trimming stripped 4 bases from V and 5 bases from J, with 16 bases between. The CDR3 runs 15 residues. The CDR3 bases are TGTGCCAGCAGCTCGGGCGGGGGCGTTGGAGATACGCAGTATTTT. Translating gives CASSSGGGVGDTQYF. Together with reference TRBV7-3 and TRBJ2-3, the CDR3 gives the full variable domain: GAGVSQTPSNKVTEKGKYVELRCDPISGHTALYWYRQSLGQGPEFLIYFQGTGAADDSGLPNDRFFAVRPEGSVSTLKIQRTERGDSAVYLCASSSGGGVGDTQYFGPGTRLTVL.

This clonotype was observed many times. This sequence joins TRBV7-4 and TRBJ2-7; 8 bases are a match to TRBD1. The CDR3 extends over 16 amino acids. The junction had 13 bases not matched to a gene; V was cut back by 7 bases and J by 2 bases. Germline CDR1 reads SGHVT; CDR2 reads SQSDAQ. Here the CDR3 DNA reads TGTGCCAGCACCATCAGCCGGGACAGGCGAACCTACGAGCAGTACGTC. Amino acids: CASTISRDRRTYEQYV.

This sequence joins TRBV19 and TRBJ2-2, with D perhaps TRBD1 or TRBD2 (5 bases each). The V end lost 8 bases, the J end lost 3 bases, and 16 bases lay between the germline ends. CDR1 is LNHDA and CDR2 is SQIVND in the germline V gene (reference sequence). The CDR3 covers 15 residues. The CDR3 sequence is CASLPGRTDTGELFF. In nucleotides, the CDR3 is TGTGCCAGTCTGCCGGGACGAACGGACACCGGGGAGCTGTTTTTT.

In its sample, this clonotype was seen once. The chain couples TRBV7-9 to TRBJ2-1; 13 nucleotides match TRBD2. This CDR3 spans 16 amino acids. V lost 5 bases, J lost 8 bases, and 9 bases stayed unmatched. The germline CDR1 and CDR2 sequences are SEHNR and FQNEAQ (reference sequence). This CDR3 is CASSPLLAGGPDEQFF. DNA for the CDR3: TGTGCCAGCAGCCCCTTACTAGCGGGGGGGCCAGATGAGCAGTTCTTC.

The chain employs TRBV28 and TRBJ2-3, with D possibly matching TRBD1 (6 bases). Trimming shortened V by 5 bases and J by 2 bases, and 17 bases separated the two germline ends. The germline V gene has CDR1 MDHEN and CDR2 SYDVKM. The CDR3 spans 16 residues. The CDR3 reads CASSPAGTPLTDTQYF. Written as DNA, the CDR3 is TGTGCCAGCAGTCCCGCCGGGACACCCCTCACAGATACGCAGTATTTT. Complete variable domain (other parts from reference TRBV28 and TRBJ2-3): DVKVTQSSRYLVKRTGEKVFLECVQDMDHENMFWYRQDPGLGLRLIYFSYDVKMKEKGDIPEGYSVSREKKERFSLILESASTNQTSMYLCASSPAGTPLTDTQYFGPGTRLTVL.

This chain links TRBV15 with TRBJ1-5, with D tentatively TRBD1 (5 bases). The CDR3 length is 16 residues. The germline V gene has CDR1 LNHNV and CDR2 YYDKDF (reference sequence). Deletions cut 0 bases from V and 3 bases from J, with 12 bases between. The CDR3 protein is CATSRDKGPANQPQHF. CDR3 DNA sequence: TGTGCCACCAGCAGAGATAAGGGGCCAGCCAATCAGCCCCAGCATTTT.

This clonotype was found a few times. A much larger clone lies a single base off, so this may be a read error. The J gene is TRBJ2-2, the V gene TRBV7-4, with 10 bases identical to TRBD2. Germline V gene sequence: CDR1 SGHVT, CDR2 SQSDAQ. This CDR3 has 15 residues. The junction had 1 base not matched to a gene; V was cut back by 3 bases and J by 3 bases. DNA for the CDR3: TGTGCCAGCAGCTTTAGCGGGGGGCACACCGGGGAGCTGTTTTTT. Residues: CASSFSGGHTGELFF. Full variable domain (remainder filled in from reference TRBV7-4 and TRBJ2-2): GAGVSQSPRYKVAKRGRDVALRCDSISGHVTLYWYRQTLGQGSEVLTYSQSDAQRDKSGRPSGRFSAERPERSVSTLKIQRTEQGDSAVYLCASSFSGGHTGELFFGEGSRLTVL.

This clonotype showed up just a few times. The V call is TRBV20-1, the J call TRBJ1-6; D is uncertain. Germline-derived CDR1 and CDR2 are DFQATT and SNEGSKA (reference sequence). Trimming took 6 bases from V and 2 from J, leaving 14 bases between them. The CDR3 loop spans 15 amino acids. CDR3 residues: CSALNRLAYNSPLHF. The CDR3 coding sequence is TGCAGTGCGTTGAATCGGTTGGCCTATAATTCACCCCTCCACTTT.

This clonotype was detected a few times. The chain has TRBV7-9 and TRBJ2-6; D is perhaps TRBD1 (5 bases). The V end was cut by 4 bases, the J end by 4 bases, with 11 bases between. This CDR3 spans 15 amino acids. Germline V gene lookup returns CDR1 SEHNR and CDR2 FQNEAQ (reference sequence). The CDR3 nucleotides are TGTGCCAGCAGCTGGGCAGGGAACGGGGCCAACGTCCTGACTTTC. This codes for CASSWAGNGANVLTF.

This clonotype was seen repeatedly, ten times or more. V and J are TRBV5-4 and TRBJ1-1; a weak D match, TRBD1 (5 bases). Germline V lookup: CDR1 SGHNT, CDR2 YYREEE (reference sequence). Trimming cost V 3 bases and J 2 bases, with 11 bases left between them. CDR3 length equals 14 residues. The CDR3 is CASSWGSDNTEAFF. CDR3 in DNA: TGTGCCAGCAGCTGGGGGTCGGATAACACTGAAGCTTTCTTT.

The chain combines TRBV6-1 with TRBJ1-1; the D gene is possibly TRBD1 (6 bases). The germline V and J ends were trimmed by 3 bases and 10 bases, with 15 bases remaining between them. The CDR3 totals 13 residues. Germline V CDR1 and CDR2: MNHNS, SASEGT. The CDR3 sequence: CASSDRGREGAFF. Written as DNA, the CDR3 is TGTGCCAGCAGTGACAGGGGACGAGAGGGAGCTTTCTTT.

The rearrangement links TRBV29-1 to TRBJ2-3; weak D call: TRBD2 (6 bases). The germline V gene encodes CDR1 SQVTM and CDR2 ANQGSEA. CDR3 length: 17 amino acids. The V end lost 3 bases, the J end lost 2 bases, and 21 bases lay between the germline ends. CDR3 nucleotides: TGCAGCGTTGAGTCCCAGGGAGGTGAAATCATCACAGATACGCAGTATTTT. Amino acids: CSVESQGGEIITDTQYF.

This clonotype has ten or more counts. V is TRBV28 and J is TRBJ2-1; either TRBD1 or TRBD2 may supply D (5 bases each). The CDR3 sequence is 13 residues long. V lost 7 bases to trimming and J lost 5 bases, with 12 bases between them. CDR1 MDHEN and CDR2 SYDVKM come from the germline V gene. DNA of the CDR3: TGTGCCAGCACCAAGGGGACCCACAATGAGCAGTTCTTC. Encoded protein: CASTKGTHNEQFF.

In this sample, this clonotype turned up a few times. The chain joins TRBV9 to TRBJ1-4, with D unclear. The germline V gene has CDR1 SGDLS and CDR2 YYNGEE. The CDR3 contains 15 residues. V lost 0 bases and J 5 bases, leaving 11 bases between the germline ends. CDR3 in amino acids: CASSVGAGSNEKLFF. The CDR3 coding sequence is TGTGCCAGCAGCGTAGGCGCAGGCTCCAATGAAAAACTGTTTTTT.

This chain joins TRBV27 and TRBJ2-1; unclear D gene. CDR3 size: 12 residues. V dropped 7 bases and J dropped 7 bases, with 11 bases sitting between them. Per the germline V gene, CDR1 is MNHEY and CDR2 is SMNVEV (reference sequence). CDR3 coding DNA: TGTGCCAGCAAAGGGAACATGAATGAGCAGTTCTTC. It codes for CASKGNMNEQFF.

In its sample, this clonotype was seen many times. The chain has TRBV7-3 and TRBJ1-6, with D uncertain. V was cut by 1 base and J by 6 bases, with 7 bases left in between. CDR1 and CDR2 (germline): SGHTA, FQGTGA. This CDR3 spans 14 amino acids. CDR3 coding DNA: TGTGCCAGCAGCTTAAATGGTCCTAATTCACCCCTCCACTTT. Protein: CASSLNGPNSPLHF.

This chain joins TRBV6-5 and TRBJ1-5; D is unresolved. The CDR3 length is 15 residues. Trimming took off 5 bases at V and 2 bases at J, with 13 bases between the two ends. Germline CDR1 reads MNHEY; CDR2 reads SVGAGI. The CDR3 reads CASSEDRRGNQPQHF. As DNA, the CDR3 is TGTGCCAGCAGTGAAGACCGGAGGGGCAATCAGCCCCAGCATTTT.

This clonotype was detected ten times or more. The rearrangement links TRBV7-2 to TRBJ2-7; 8 bases align to TRBD1. Trimming took 2 bases from V and 1 from J; bases not matched to a gene: 16. This CDR3 region has 19 residues. Germline-derived CDR1 and CDR2 are SGHTA and FQGNSA. The CDR3 region has the DNA TGTGCCAGCAGCTTAACCGCAGGGGGGTCGACAGGGGAATCCTACGAGCAGTACTTC. It encodes CASSLTAGGSTGESYEQYF.

This clonotype turned up a few times. The V and J genes are TRBV10-3 and TRBJ2-7; D is possibly TRBD2 (5 bases). Germline-derived CDR1 and CDR2 are ENHRY and SYGVKD. Between the trimmed V and J ends, which lost 6 bases and 1 base, there was a span of 16 bases. The CDR3 is 15 residues long. As DNA, the CDR3 is TGTGCCATCAGGGTGGACTGGGTTTCTTCCTACGAGCAGTACTTC. This gives the protein CAIRVDWVSSYEQYF.

This clonotype was seen more than once but under ten times. The genes are TRBV7-9 and TRBJ2-5, with a possible D match to TRBD1 (6 bases). V lost 7 bases and J lost 3, with 18 bases in between. This CDR3 has 15 amino acids. Germline CDR1 reads SEHNR; CDR2 reads FQNEAQ (reference sequence). The CDR3 spells CASTPRYRDEETQYF. The CDR3 bases are TGTGCCAGCACCCCAAGGTACAGGGACGAAGAGACCCAGTACTTC. The full variable domain, completed using reference TRBV7-9 and TRBJ2-5, is DTGVSQNPRHKITKRGQNVTFRCDPISEHNRLYWYRQTLGQGPEFLTYFQNEAQLEKSRLLSDRFSAERPKGSFSTLEIQRTEQGDSAMYLCASTPRYRDEETQYFGPGTRLLVL.